This entry lists 14 T cell receptor beta chains sequenced from one sample in a study of STAT5B mutations in CD4+ large granular lymphocyte leukemia. Sequencing used immunoSEQ multiplex PCR; TCRdb keeps in-frame clones, though not all of them. This sample has 20,000 to 25,000 clones, with 70% to 80% found just once. Sequencing was performed on CD4+ T cells from blood buffy coats. Every receptor here comes from a human donor in good health.

The V and J genes are TRBV5-4 and TRBJ2-1, with 7 positions matching TRBD1. From germline, CDR1 is SGHNT and CDR2 YYREEE (reference sequence). The CDR3 is 15 amino acids. V shed 4 bases and J 7 bases; nucleotides not matched to a gene: 11. CDR3 nucleotides: TGTGCCAGCAGCACAGATATAGGGGGCCCGAATGAGCAGTTCTTC. As protein: CASSTDIGGPNEQFF.

This clone was observed a few times. This chain connects TRBV30 to TRBJ1-1; a possible D gene is TRBD1 (6 bases). The germline CDR1 and CDR2 sequences are GTSNPN and SVGIG (reference sequence). This CDR3 region has 13 residues. V lost 5 bases and J 6 bases, leaving 16 bases between the germline ends. The CDR3 DNA sequence: TGTGCCTGGGCTCTACAGGGTGGAGCTGAAGCTTTCTTT. Translating gives CAWALQGGAEAFF.

The V call is TRBV6-6, the J call TRBJ2-3; 9 nucleotides match TRBD1. The CDR3 contains 14 residues. Germline loops: CDR1 MNHNY, CDR2 SVGAGI (reference sequence). V dropped 6 bases and J dropped 3; count of bases not matched to a gene: 4. Here the CDR3 reads CASSNRGRTDTQYF. In DNA, the CDR3 is TGTGCCAGCAGCAACAGGGGGCGGACAGATACGCAGTATTTT.

J is TRBJ2-4 and V is TRBV5-1; maybe TRBD2 (6 bases). Trimming took off 0 bases at V and 10 bases at J, with 14 bases between the two ends. The CDR3 is 14 amino acids. Germline lookup yields CDR1 SGHRS and CDR2 YFSETQ. CDR3 loop: CASSLGEEHQIQYF. The DNA for the CDR3 is TGCGCCAGCAGCTTGGGGGAGGAACATCAGATTCAGTACTTC. The full variable domain, completed using reference TRBV5-1 and TRBJ2-4, is KAGVTQTPRYLIKTRGQQVTLSCSPISGHRSVSWYQQTPGQGLQFLFEYFSETQRNKGNFPGRFSGRQFSNSRSEMNVSTLELGDSALYLCASSLGEEHQIQYFGAGTRLSVL.

J is TRBJ2-7 and V is TRBV5-8; 8 bases map to TRBD1. The CDR3 totals 19 residues. J was trimmed by 2 bases and V by 2 bases; bases with no gene match: 18. In germline, CDR1 is SGHTS, CDR2 YDEGEE. The CDR3 DNA reads TGTGCCAGCAGCTTCCTAAAGAGGGAACTGGACAGGGCCGCCTACGAGCAGTACTTC. This translates into CASSFLKRELDRAAYEQYF.

The genes are TRBV2 and TRBJ1-2, with D unclear. Trimming removed 2 bases at V and 8 bases at J, with 9 bases between. Germline V gene sequence: CDR1 SNHLY, CDR2 FYNNEI. The CDR3 has 12 amino acids. The CDR3 protein is CASSEMVVGYTF. The CDR3 DNA reads as TGTGCCAGCAGTGAAATGGTGGTCGGCTACACCTTC.

This chain joins TRBV27 and TRBJ1-5, with 7 positions matching TRBD1. There are 15 residues in the CDR3. After removal of 2 bases from V and 3 bases from J, the junction contained 4 bases not matched to a gene. Germline CDR1 and CDR2: MNHEY and SMNVEV (reference sequence). The CDR3 DNA follows: TGTGCCAGCAGTTTAGAGGGACAGACCAATCAGCCCCAGCATTTT. It translates to CASSLEGQTNQPQHF.

This chain uses TRBV15 with TRBJ2-7; D is tentatively TRBD1 or TRBD2 (6 bases each). V shed 2 bases and J shed 0 bases, with 17 bases lying between them. The germline gives CDR1 LNHNV, CDR2 YYDKDF (reference sequence). The CDR3 loop spans 17 amino acids. The CDR3 sequence is CATSRLQGLQSSYEQYF. DNA of the CDR3: TGTGCCACCAGCAGATTACAGGGACTCCAGAGCTCCTACGAGCAGTACTTC.

The CDR3 sequence is CASSLDGRGDYGYTF. Here the CDR3 DNA reads TGTGCCAGCAGCTTGGACGGGCGGGGCGACTATGGCTACACCTTC. The chain employs TRBV5-4 and TRBJ1-2; D may be TRBD1 (5 bases). Germline CDR1 and CDR2: SGHNT and YYREEE (reference sequence). The CDR3 is 15 residues long. The V end lost 0 bases, the J end lost 3 bases, and 12 bases lay between the germline ends.

The CDR3: CASSETRVYYNEQFF. The CDR3 coding sequence is TGTGCCAGCAGTGAAACTAGGGTCTACTACAATGAGCAGTTCTTC. The chain has TRBV2 and TRBJ2-1; possible D gene TRBD2, 5 bases. CDR3 length equals 15 residues. V dropped 2 bases and J dropped 3 bases, with 11 bases sitting between them. From germline, CDR1 is SNHLY and CDR2 FYNNEI.

The chain links TRBV6-6 to TRBJ1-1; the D is unclear. CDR1 and CDR2 from the germline V gene are MNHNY and SVGAGI (reference sequence). Trimming shortened V by 6 bases and J by 4 bases, and 12 bases separated the two germline ends. The CDR3 extends over 13 amino acids. Here the CDR3 reads CASSLDVATEAFF. CDR3 nucleotide sequence: TGTGCCAGCAGCCTCGATGTGGCCACTGAAGCTTTCTTT.

The chain joins TRBV7-2 to TRBJ1-1; no firm D call. Trimming left V 5 bases short and J 1 base short, with 2 bases between. The CDR3 sequence is 11 residues long. Germline CDR1 SGHTA, CDR2 FQGNSA. In nucleotides, the CDR3 is TGTGCCAGCAGCGAGAACACTGAAGCTTTCTTT. The encoded protein is CASSENTEAFF.

This clone has a handful of counts. The rearrangement uses TRBV4-1 and TRBJ1-2; D uncertain. The length of the CDR3 is 18 residues. The ends were cut back, 0 bases at V and 1 base at J, with 18 bases in the middle. The germline gives CDR1 MGHRA, CDR2 YSYEKL. The CDR3 is CASSQESIFPLGNYGYTF. CDR3 coding DNA: TGCGCCAGCAGCCAAGAGAGTATTTTCCCCCTGGGTAACTATGGCTACACCTTC.

The chain recombines TRBV11-2 with TRBJ2-1; D uncertain. The CDR3 covers 13 residues. Germline-derived CDR1 and CDR2 are SGHAT and FQNNGV. Deletions cut 0 bases from V and 6 bases from J, with 6 bases between. This CDR3 reads CASSLDGPNEQFF. The CDR3 DNA is TGTGCCAGCAGCTTAGATGGGCCCAATGAGCAGTTCTTC.